This is a list of T cell receptor beta chains from one sample in a study of blood T cell repertoires in COVID-19. Profiled with immunoSEQ multiplex PCR; TCRdb holds only in-frame clones, not every one. Seen here are approximately 35,000 clones, roughly 84% observed once, and the top ten hold about an eighth. The sequencing sample was made of peripheral blood. These receptors were collected from a human donor in a cohort sampled during active COVID-19. Each CDR3 is given with its conserved first and last residue. Fields, in order: clone size, D gene, J gene, V gene, CDR3 DNA, CDR3 protein. A D gene is named only where the DNA matches it firmly. Expanded clones get a size class; other rows say once, few or many, or leave the size out.

>-|-|TRBJ2-3|TRBV5-4
TGTGCCAGCAGCTTGTTTGCGGGAATTAGCACAGATACGCAGTATTTT
CASSLFAGISTDTQYF
>-|TRBD2|TRBJ2-1|TRBV28
TGTGCCAGCAGTAGGGGACTGGCGGGGGGGGCTTACAATGAGCAGTTCTTC
CASSRGLAGGAYNEQFF
>-|-|TRBJ1-2|TRBV20-1
TGCAGTGCTAGCGACAGCTATGGCTACACCTTC
CSASDSYGYTF
>-|TRBD1|TRBJ2-2|TRBV19
TGTGGGTGGGGACAGGGGAACACCGGGGAGCTGTTTTTT
CGWGQGNTGELFF
>-|TRBD1|TRBJ2-7|TRBV18
TGTGCCAGCTCACCCACCCCCGGGACAGGGGGCTCCGAGCAGTACTTC
CASSPTPGTGGSEQYF
>-|-|TRBJ1-1|TRBV19
TGTGCCAGTAGTTACCAGGGCCCGAACACTGAAGCTTTCTTT
CASSYQGPNTEAFF
>-|-|TRBJ1-1|TRBV7-3
TGTGCCAGCAGCTTAGACAGTAACAATGAAGCTTTCTTT
CASSLDSNNEAFF
>-|-|TRBJ2-5|TRBV20-1
TGCAGTGGGGTCCGCGGGGAGACCCAGTACTTC
CSGVRGETQYF
>-|TRBD1|TRBJ1-6|TRBV7-3
TGTGCCAGCAGCTCGGCAGGGGGTAATTCACCCCTCCACTTT
CASSSAGGNSPLHF
>-|TRBD1|TRBJ1-4|TRBV29-1
TGCAGCGGCGGACAGGGGAATGGGAAACTGTTTTTT
CSGGQGNGKLFF
>-|-|TRBJ2-5|TRBV27
TGTGCCAGCAGTTTATGGGGGCAGCAAGAGACCCAGTACTTC
CASSLWGQQETQYF
>few|-|TRBJ1-6|TRBV3-1/TRBV3-2
TGTGCCAGCAGCCAAGAAGGGAGAGTGGACCACCTCCACTTT
CASSQEGRVDHLHF
>-|-|TRBJ2-7|TRBV6-2/TRBV6-3
TGTGCCAGCAGTTACAAGAGGAGATTCACCTACGAGCAGTACTTC
CASSYKRRFTYEQYF
>-|-|TRBJ1-6|TRBV24-1
TGTGCCACCAGTGATTTGAATGGCCGGGGAGAACCACCCCTCCACTTT
CATSDLNGRGEPPLHF
>-|-|TRBJ1-2|TRBV3-1/TRBV3-2
TGTGCCAGCAGCCAGGACGGCGGGCGCTATGGCTACACCTTC
CASSQDGGRYGYTF
>-|-|TRBJ2-1|TRBV5-1
TGCGCCAGCAGCTCTCCGAGGGCAGGCGGACCCTCCTACAATGAGCAGTTCTTC
CASSSPRAGGPSYNEQFF
>-|-|TRBJ2-2|TRBV4-2
TGTGCCAGCAGCCCGAGCCAGAGGGAGGACACCGGGGAGCTGTTTTTT
CASSPSQREDTGELFF
>-|-|TRBJ1-3|TRBV30
TGTGCCTGGACAGGGAACTCTGGAAACACCATATATTTT
CAWTGNSGNTIYF
>-|TRBD1|TRBJ1-2|TRBV24-1
TGTGCCACCAACCGGACAGGGTATTATGGCTACACCTTC
CATNRTGYYGYTF
>-|TRBD2|TRBJ2-7|TRBV11-1
TGTGCCAGCAGCTTAGCGAGGACTAGCGGGGGTTTGCAGTACTTC
CASSLARTSGGLQYF
>-|TRBD2|TRBJ2-1|TRBV7-2
TGTGCCAGCAGCTTGCGGAGCGGGGTGGTTTACAATGAGCAGTTCTTC
CASSLRSGVVYNEQFF
>-|-|TRBJ1-6|TRBV28
TGTGCCAGCTCTGGCCACTCCTATAATTCACCCCTCCACTTT
CASSGHSYNSPLHF
>-|TRBD1|TRBJ1-2|TRBV28
TGTGCCAGCAGTGTGGGACAGGTAAACACCTTC
CASSVGQVNTF
>-|-|TRBJ2-3|TRBV4-3
TGCGCCAGCAGCTCCCAGCGGAGCAGCTTCACAGATACGCAGTATTTT
CASSSQRSSFTDTQYF
>once|TRBD1|TRBJ1-2|TRBV24-1
TGTGCCACCAGCGAAACACTCGGACAGGTCTACTATGGCTACACCTTC
CATSETLGQVYYGYTF
>-|-|TRBJ2-3|TRBV2
TGTGCCAGCAGTTTCGCGGTTAGCACAGATACGCAGTATTTT
CASSFAVSTDTQYF
>-|-|TRBJ1-3|TRBV6-1
TGTGCCAGCAGTGAACAAGAGGACAGTCACACCATATATTTT
CASSEQEDSHTIYF
>-|-|TRBJ2-7|TRBV12-3/TRBV12-4
TGTGCCAGCAGTCTACATGGGGGGTACGAGCAGTACTTC
CASSLHGGYEQYF
>-|-|TRBJ1-2|TRBV9
TGTGCCAGCAGCGTAGAGAGTGTCGGGGACTATGGCTACACCTTC
CASSVESVGDYGYTF
>-|TRBD2|TRBJ2-7|TRBV2
TGTGCCAGCAGGAGGACAAGCGGGGTCTACGAGCAGTACTTC
CASRRTSGVYEQYF
>-|-|TRBJ1-5|TRBV19
TGTGCCAGTAGTAGACAGATCGATCAGCCCCAGCATTTT
CASSRQIDQPQHF
>-|-|TRBJ2-2|TRBV3-1/TRBV3-2
TGTGCCAGCAGGCAATCCGGGGCAGGGGCCGGGGAGCTGTTTTTT
CASRQSGAGAGELFF
>-|-|TRBJ2-7|TRBV5-1
TGCGCCAGCAGCTTGGTGAAGGGGGGGAGCGAGCAGTACTTC
CASSLVKGGSEQYF
>once|TRBD2|TRBJ2-7|TRBV7-6
TGTGCCAGCAGCTCCCGGGCTAGCGGGGGATCGGGAGAGCAGTACTTC
CASSSRASGGSGEQYF
>-|-|TRBJ2-7|TRBV7-9
TGTGCCAGCAGCTTTGGTCGGAGTGCCGAGCAGTACTTC
CASSFGRSAEQYF
>once|-|TRBJ1-1|TRBV7-9
TGTGCCAGCAGCAGCAGACAGGAGAACACTGAAGCTTTCTTT
CASSSRQENTEAFF
>-|-|TRBJ2-7|TRBV5-4
TGTGCCAGCAGCGGCGGAGGGGGCTCCGAGCAGTACTTC
CASSGGGGSEQYF
>-|-|TRBJ2-1|TRBV3-1/TRBV3-2
TGTGCCAGCAGCCTTCTCGACAGTTACAATGAGCAGTTCTTC
CASSLLDSYNEQFF
>-|TRBD1|TRBJ1-1|TRBV3-1/TRBV3-2
TGTGCCAGCAGCCCCCGGGACAGGACTATGAACACTGAAGCTTTCTTT
CASSPRDRTMNTEAFF
>once|-|TRBJ1-1|TRBV7-8
TGTGCCAGCAGCTTAGGGGCAGGGAGGACTGAAGCTTTCTTT
CASSLGAGRTEAFF
>-|-|TRBJ1-5|TRBV18
TGTGCCAGCTCACCAGACAGAAATCAGCCCCAGCATTTT
CASSPDRNQPQHF